The clone carrying this TCR beta chain has a count of ten or more. This sample is drawn from a study of blood T cells in healthy people across ages. Sample-barcoded 5' priming and a J-beta primer mix drove a second PCR of about 6 to 11 cycles. TCRdb redid the calling of the 5' RACE reads with MiXCR, one entry per CDR3 protein. Found here are around 650,000 distinct CDR3 sequences, approximately 30% of them singletons; the top ten hold 15% to 19%. The germline V gene encodes CDR1 SGHRS and CDR2 YFSETQ. Trimming shortened V by 6 bases and J by 6 bases, and 16 bases separated the two germline ends. The length of the CDR3 is 14 residues.

Sequenced: blood. This receptor was taken from a woman over 75 in good health. The chain employs TRBV5-1 and TRBJ2-1; maybe TRBD1 (5 bases). The CDR3 DNA sequence: TGCGCCAGCACCCTTGGTCCAGGGATCAATGAGCAGTTCTTC. Its translation: CASTLGPGINEQFF.